A single sample is the source of the 32 T cell receptor beta chains below, sequenced in a study of T cell responses to AZD1222 COVID-19 vaccine. The protocol was immunoSEQ multiplex PCR, while the TCRdb copy is restricted to in-frame clones and leaves out a portion. The sample holds 90,000 to 100,000 clones; around 89% are singletons and the top ten take approximately 7%. Here the sequenced sample was peripheral blood, taken on day 0 of AZD1222 vaccination. The receptors come from an adult in good health.

As for this clone: The same CDR3 is also encoded by other DNA sequences in this sample. The genes are TRBV7-9 and TRBJ1-2; D gene unclear. Germline assignment: CDR1 SEHNR and CDR2 FQNEAQ (reference sequence). The CDR3 loop spans 12 amino acids. V lost 5 bases and J 4 bases, leaving 8 bases between the germline ends. The CDR3 spells CASSLGLYGYTF. The CDR3 DNA reads TGTGCCAGCAGCCTAGGACTCTATGGCTACACCTTC.

V is TRBV10-3 and J is TRBJ2-3, with TRBD2 matching 10 bases. Trimming at V came to 7 bases and at J to 1 base, leaving 2 bases not matched to a gene. The CDR3 loop spans 14 amino acids. Germline loops: CDR1 ENHRY, CDR2 SYGVKD. The CDR3 sequence is CAITTSGGTDTQYF. CDR3 coding DNA: TGTGCCATCACTACTAGCGGGGGCACAGATACGCAGTATTTT.

J is TRBJ2-3 and V is TRBV3-1 (or the pseudogene TRBV3-2), with 9 positions matching TRBD2. This CDR3 has 17 residues. From germline, CDR1 is LGHDT and CDR2 YNNKEL (reference sequence). After removal of 4 bases from V and 0 bases from J, the junction contained 8 bases not matched to a gene. CDR3 sequence (DNA): TGTGCCAGCAGCCGATACAGTACTAGCGGGAGCACAGATACGCAGTATTTT. It translates to CASSRYSTSGSTDTQYF.

The V call is TRBV2, the J call TRBJ1-1, with 8 positions matching TRBD1. The length of the CDR3 is 14 residues. Per the germline V gene, CDR1 is SNHLY and CDR2 is FYNNEI. The trim removed 3 bases at V and 3 bases at J, leaving 3 bases unmatched. This CDR3 is CASSDRTGYTEAFF. For the CDR3, the DNA is TGTGCCAGCAGTGACCGGACAGGGTACACTGAAGCTTTCTTT.

This rearrangement joins TRBV7-2 to TRBJ1-1, with 8 positions matching TRBD1. Germline values: CDR1 SGHTA, CDR2 FQGNSA. There are 13 residues in the CDR3. With V trimmed by 5 bases and J by 8 bases, 7 bases remained unmatched. The CDR3 region is CASSQTGVLEAFF. CDR3 in DNA: TGTGCCAGCAGCCAGACAGGGGTTCTCGAAGCTTTCTTT.

This clone was counted a single time. Additional DNA sequences in this sample encode the identical CDR3. The V call is TRBV2, the J call TRBJ1-5, with a possible D match to TRBD1 (5 bases). Germline V gives CDR1 SNHLY, CDR2 FYNNEI. The length of the CDR3 is 14 residues. Trimming pared 4 bases from V and 4 bases from J, leaving 11 bases between. CDR3 DNA: TGTGCCAGCAGTGGGCAGTCAGGGAATCAGCCCCAGCATTTT. Translating it yields CASSGQSGNQPQHF.

The chain carries TRBV28 and TRBJ1-4; D gene uncertain. Germline loops: CDR1 MDHEN, CDR2 SYDVKM. V lost 6 bases to trimming and J lost 4 bases, with 12 bases between them. The length of the CDR3 is 14 residues. CDR3 sequence: CASSLGSLNEKLFF. DNA of the CDR3: TGTGCCAGCAGCCTTGGCAGCCTTAATGAAAAACTGTTTTTT. The variable domain in full, completed from reference TRBV28 and TRBJ1-4, reads DVKVTQSSRYLVKRTGEKVFLECVQDMDHENMFWYRQDPGLGLRLIYFSYDVKMKEKGDIPEGYSVSREKKERFSLILESASTNQTSMYLCASSLGSLNEKLFFGSGTQLSVL.

CDR3 loop: CATSEGTGFDTQYF. CDR3 nucleotide sequence: TGTGCCACCAGTGAAGGGACAGGGTTTGATACGCAGTATTTT. This sequence joins TRBV24-1 and TRBJ2-3; TRBD1 matches at 9 bases. The CDR3 consists of 14 residues. V was pared by 4 bases and J by 6 bases, with 4 bases of the junction left unmatched. From germline, CDR1 is KGHDR and CDR2 SFDVKD.

The chain is built from TRBV7-8 and TRBJ1-1; a possible D gene is TRBD1 (6 bases). Trimming removed 5 bases from V and 5 bases from J, with 15 bases in between. The CDR3 covers 14 residues. Germline V gives CDR1 SGHVS, CDR2 FQNEAQ. The DNA of the CDR3 is TGTGCCAGCAGCCGTCAACAGGGATATACTGAAGCTTTCTTT. Protein sequence: CASSRQQGYTEAFF.

This chain connects TRBV27 to TRBJ2-2; no definite D call. The germline gives CDR1 MNHEY, CDR2 SMNVEV (reference sequence). The V and J ends lost 5 bases and 4 bases respectively, with 17 bases between them. The CDR3 contains 16 residues. Here the CDR3 DNA reads TGTGCCAGCAGTCCCACGGGCTGGGGTGGCACCGGGGAGCTGTTTTTT. Protein sequence: CASSPTGWGGTGELFF.

This chain joins TRBV4-3 and TRBJ1-2, with D possibly being TRBD1 (5 bases). Trimming removed 5 bases at V and 3 bases at J, with 16 bases between. In germline, CDR1 is LGHNA, CDR2 YSLEER. The CDR3 extends over 15 amino acids. The DNA for the CDR3 is TGCGCCAGCAGCGCCAGTGGGGGAAGGGACTATGGCTACACCTTC. The encoded protein is CASSASGGRDYGYTF.

The gene calls are TRBV9 and TRBJ2-7; the D gene is possibly TRBD2 (5 bases). The germline gives CDR1 SGDLS, CDR2 YYNGEE. V lost 4 bases to trimming and J lost 1 base, with 12 bases between them. This CDR3 spans 14 amino acids. Here the CDR3 reads CASSIQPGSYEQYF. CDR3 sequence (DNA): TGTGCCAGCAGCATCCAGCCGGGGTCCTACGAGCAGTACTTC.

CDR3 nucleotides: TGTGCCAGCAGCTCGACAGGGTTTAACAATGAGCAGTTCTTC. Protein sequence: CASSSTGFNNEQFF. J is TRBJ2-1 and V is TRBV7-9; 7 bases are a match to TRBD1. This CDR3 is built from 14 residues. The V segment lost 4 bases and the J segment 5 bases; nucleotides outside the gene matches: 5. Germline CDR1 is SEHNR and CDR2 is FQNEAQ (reference sequence).

The chain combines TRBV2 with TRBJ2-2; no definite D call. The CDR3 contains 13 residues. CDR1 and CDR2 (germline): SNHLY, FYNNEI. V was trimmed by 4 bases and J by 6 bases, leaving 9 bases between them. The CDR3: CASSVGIAGELFF. As DNA, the CDR3 is TGTGCCAGCAGTGTGGGGATAGCCGGGGAGCTGTTTTTT.

The chain has TRBV7-2 and TRBJ1-1; D not certain. The germline gives CDR1 SGHTA, CDR2 FQGNSA. Trimming pared 2 bases from V and 1 base from J, leaving 8 bases between. The CDR3 contains 14 residues. The CDR3 loop is CASSLRVRNTEAFF. The CDR3 coding sequence is TGTGCCAGCAGCTTACGTGTAAGGAACACTGAAGCTTTCTTT.

The chain is built from TRBV16 and TRBJ2-5; 7 positions match TRBD1. This CDR3 is built from 15 residues. Per the germline V gene, CDR1 is KGHSY and CDR2 is FQNENV. The V segment lost 0 bases and the J segment 5 bases; nucleotides outside the gene matches: 6. CDR3 nucleotides: TGTGCCAGCAGCCAATCGGGACAGCCTGGGGAGACCCAGTACTTC. Residues: CASSQSGQPGETQYF. The complete variable domain, with remaining parts taken from reference TRBV16 and TRBJ2-5, reads GEEVAQTPKHLVRGEGQKAKLYCAPIKGHSYVFWYQQVLKNEFKFLISFQNENVFDETGMPKERFSAKCLPNSPCSLEIQATKLEDSAVYFCASSQSGQPGETQYFGPGTRLLVL.

This clone was picked up a small number of times. V and J are TRBV15 and TRBJ2-5; 7 positions agree with TRBD1. Trimming took 5 bases from V and 2 from J; bases not matched to a gene: 11. Germline V gene data show CDR1 as LNHNV and CDR2 as YYDKDF (reference sequence). CDR3 length: 16 amino acids. The CDR3 DNA reads as TGTGCCACCAGCGAACGACACAGGGGCGGACAAGAGACCCAGTACTTC. This encodes CATSERHRGGQETQYF.

V is TRBV6-6 and J is TRBJ2-2; perhaps TRBD2 as D (5 bases). CDR1 and CDR2 from the germline V gene are MNHNY and SVGAGI (reference sequence). The CDR3 loop spans 14 amino acids. The ends were cut back, 7 bases at V and 3 bases at J, with 12 bases in the middle. In DNA, the CDR3 is TGTGCCAGCACCCTAGTCGGGGACACCGGGGAGCTGTTTTTT. Amino acids: CASTLVGDTGELFF.

The rearrangement uses TRBV5-4 and TRBJ2-7, with 8 positions matching TRBD1. The CDR3 covers 15 residues. The V segment lost 4 bases and the J segment 3 bases; nucleotides outside the gene matches: 9. Germline CDR1 reads SGHNT; CDR2 reads YYREEE (reference sequence). CDR3 sequence (DNA): TGTGCCAGCAGCCAAACCCGGGACAGGTTCTACGAGCAGTACTTC. This codes for CASSQTRDRFYEQYF. Full variable domain (remainder filled in from reference TRBV5-4 and TRBJ2-7): ETGVTQSPTHLIKTRGQQVTLRCSSQSGHNTVSWYQQALGQGPQFIFQYYREEENGRGNFPPRFSGLQFPNYSSELNVNALELDDSALYLCASSQTRDRFYEQYFGPGTRLTVT.

The rearrangement joins TRBV2 to TRBJ1-6, with TRBD1 identical over 7 bases. Germline V lookup: CDR1 SNHLY, CDR2 FYNNEI. The CDR3 covers 16 residues. V lost 5 bases to trimming and J lost 3 bases; unmatched junction nucleotides: 7. The DNA of the CDR3 is TGTGCCAGCAGTTTCCGGGACAGCTTCTATAATTCACCCCTCCACTTT. Protein sequence: CASSFRDSFYNSPLHF. Full variable domain (outside the CDR3, taken from reference TRBV2 and TRBJ1-6): EPEVTQTPSHQVTQMGQEVILRCVPISNHLYFYWYRQILGQKVEFLVSFYNNEISEKSEIFDDQFSVERPDGSNFTLKIRSTKLEDSAMYFCASSFRDSFYNSPLHFGNGTRLTVT.

The V gene is TRBV7-8, the J gene TRBJ1-5; D possibly corresponds to TRBD1 (6 bases). The CDR3 consists of 15 residues. CDR1 is SGHVS, CDR2 FQNEAQ, per germline. V lost 3 bases, J lost 5 bases, and 14 bases lay in between. CDR3 loop: CASSLDSWGDQPQHF. CDR3 nucleotide sequence: TGTGCCAGCAGCTTGGACAGCTGGGGCGATCAGCCCCAGCATTTT.

The chain uses TRBV3-1 (or the pseudogene TRBV3-2) and TRBJ1-5, with a possible D match to TRBD1 (5 bases). Germline V gives CDR1 LGHDT, CDR2 YNNKEL (reference sequence). There are 13 residues in the CDR3. V shed 3 bases and J shed 5 bases, with 8 bases lying between them. CDR3 in DNA: TGTGCCAGCAGCCAGGGGGGGGATCAGCCCCAGCATTTT. This encodes CASSQGGDQPQHF.

This chain uses TRBV5-1 with TRBJ2-7, with 9 bases fitting TRBD2. The germline CDR1 and CDR2 sequences are SGHRS and YFSETQ. The CDR3 length is 14 residues. Trimming took 5 bases from V and 1 from J; bases not matched to a gene: 4. The CDR3 spells CASSFGLASYEQYF. The CDR3, as DNA: TGCGCCAGCAGTTTTGGACTAGCGTCCTACGAGCAGTACTTC.

The CDR3 DNA is TGTGCCAGCAGCGCCGAGTCCGCTAACTATGGCTACACCTTC. Protein sequence: CASSAESANYGYTF. The genes are TRBV9 and TRBJ1-2, with D unresolved. The CDR3 runs to 14 residues. Trimming took off 3 bases at V and 0 bases at J, with 9 bases between the two ends. Germline CDR1 is SGDLS and CDR2 is YYNGEE.

V usage is TRBV2 and J usage is TRBJ2-2, with D tentatively TRBD1 (6 bases). The germline CDR1 and CDR2 sequences are SNHLY and FYNNEI. The V end was cut by 4 bases, the J end by 2 bases, with 11 bases between. This CDR3 has 15 residues. In DNA form, the CDR3 reads TGTGCCAGCAGTGCTGACAGGATTAACACCGGGGAGCTGTTTTTT. Residues: CASSADRINTGELFF.

The V gene is TRBV29-1, the J gene TRBJ1-2; no clear D. Deletions cut 5 bases from V and 4 bases from J, with 17 bases between. The CDR3 is 14 amino acids. In germline, CDR1 is SQVTM, CDR2 ANQGSEA. CDR3 region: CSVSQDAFFYGYTF. CDR3 coding DNA: TGCAGCGTTTCTCAGGACGCCTTTTTCTATGGCTACACCTTC.

In nucleotides, the CDR3 is TGTGCCAGCACCCGGGAGGCCTGGCCAACTTCACCCCTCCACTTT. Its protein is CASTREAWPTSPLHF. The chain couples TRBV28 to TRBJ1-6; D remains ambiguous. This CDR3 comprises 15 residues. Germline CDR1 reads MDHEN; CDR2 reads SYDVKM. Trimming shortened V by 7 bases and J by 9 bases, and 19 bases separated the two germline ends.

This clone was seen just once. The V and J genes are TRBV6-2 or TRBV6-3 and TRBJ2-7; the match to TRBD2 covers 13 bases. This CDR3 has 16 residues. The V gene end was trimmed by 2 bases and the J gene end by 6 bases; junction bases not matched to a gene: 7. Germline values: CDR1 MNHEY, CDR2 SVGEGT. The CDR3 loop is CASSYPGTSGKGEQYF. Written as DNA, the CDR3 is TGTGCCAGCAGTTACCCCGGGACTAGCGGGAAGGGCGAGCAGTACTTC.

The chain carries TRBV19 and TRBJ2-7; tentatively, D is TRBD2 (6 bases). The CDR3 spans 13 residues. CDR1 and CDR2 from the germline V gene are LNHDA and SQIVND (reference sequence). V lost 7 bases and J 0 bases, leaving 10 bases between the germline ends. For the CDR3, the DNA is TGTGCCAGTAAACGACTAGGCTCCTACGAGCAGTACTTC. It specifies CASKRLGSYEQYF.

The rearrangement joins TRBV5-1 to TRBJ2-1, with D possibly matching TRBD2 (6 bases). The CDR3 loop spans 19 amino acids. CDR1 is SGHRS and CDR2 is YFSETQ in the germline V gene. V shed 4 bases and J shed 0 bases, with 23 bases lying between them. As DNA, the CDR3 is TGCGCCAGCAGCCCCGTTGGGATGCGGGGCGTTCCCTCCTACAATGAGCAGTTCTTC. It translates to CASSPVGMRGVPSYNEQFF. The whole variable domain, remainder taken from reference TRBV5-1 and TRBJ2-1, is KAGVTQTPRYLIKTRGQQVTLSCSPISGHRSVSWYQQTPGQGLQFLFEYFSETQRNKGNFPGRFSGRQFSNSRSEMNVSTLELGDSALYLCASSPVGMRGVPSYNEQFFGPGTRLTVL.

The rearrangement joins TRBV18 to TRBJ1-1, with D possibly being TRBD1 (6 bases). This CDR3 comprises 13 residues. V was trimmed by 6 bases and J by 1 base, leaving 9 bases between them. In germline, CDR1 is KGHSH, CDR2 LQKENI. The CDR3 is CASSSDRNTEAFF. The DNA of the CDR3 is TGTGCCAGCTCCTCGGACAGGAACACTGAAGCTTTCTTT.

The chain employs TRBV28 and TRBJ2-1; 10 positions agree with TRBD2. Germline CDR1 reads MDHEN; CDR2 reads SYDVKM. The ends lost 8 bases at V and 7 bases at J; junction bases unmatched: 5. The CDR3 has 13 residues. CDR3 bases: TGTGCCAGCTTTGGGACTAGCGTTAATGAGCAGTTCTTC. Amino acid sequence: CASFGTSVNEQFF.